The 26 T cell receptor beta chains presented below share a single source sample, sequenced in a study of cytomegalovirus exposure and HLA in healthy donors. The PCR made use of 60 Vbeta and 13 Jbeta primers. Sequenced by immunoSEQ multiplex PCR; TCRdb stores in-frame clones only, minus some. The repertoire holds roughly 140,000 clones, with 65% to 85% as singletons. The sequencing input was PBMCs. The receptors derive from a male donor in good health and CMV-seronegative.

The chain joins TRBV29-1 to TRBJ2-7; possibly TRBD2 for D (5 bases). The V gene lost 1 base and the J gene lost 1 base, with 14 bases spanning the gap. The CDR3 loop spans 15 amino acids. Germline V gene lookup returns CDR1 SQVTM and CDR2 ANQGSEA. The CDR3 loop is CSVEASDGGSYEQYF. The DNA of the CDR3 is TGCAGCGTTGAAGCTTCCGACGGAGGATCCTACGAGCAGTACTTC.

The V gene is TRBV7-9, the J gene TRBJ2-5, with D perhaps TRBD2 (6 bases). The end of the DNA aligns better with TRBJ2-7, so the J call may be wrong. This CDR3 has 13 residues. Looked up from germline, CDR1 is SEHNR and CDR2 is FQNEAQ (reference sequence). The chain's CDR3 is CASSYLWGDEQYF. CDR3 DNA: TGTGCCAGCAGCTACCTCTGGGGGGACGAGCAGTACTTC.

The chain carries TRBV11-1 and TRBJ2-7; no firm D call. The V end lost 5 bases, the J end lost 0 bases, and 14 bases lay between the germline ends. Germline V gene sequence: CDR1 SGHAT, CDR2 FQDESV (reference sequence). There are 15 residues in the CDR3. The CDR3 protein is CASSAWASSSYEQYF. The DNA of the CDR3 is TGTGCCAGCAGCGCCTGGGCGAGCAGCTCCTACGAGCAGTACTTC.

This chain uses TRBV5-8 with TRBJ2-7; a possible D gene is TRBD2 (7 bases). CDR3 size: 14 residues. Trimming removed 2 bases at V and 5 bases at J, with 14 bases between. From germline, CDR1 is SGHTS and CDR2 YDEGEE. The CDR3 spells CASSLEGGADEQYF. CDR3 nucleotides: TGTGCCAGCAGCTTAGAGGGGGGGGCGGACGAGCAGTACTTC.

The V call is TRBV9, the J call TRBJ2-7; tentative D call: TRBD1 (6 bases). Germline loops: CDR1 SGDLS, CDR2 YYNGEE. The CDR3 covers 14 residues. Trimming stripped 3 bases from V and 7 bases from J, with 17 bases between. This CDR3 is CASSARYGQGEQYF. The CDR3 DNA sequence: TGTGCCAGCAGCGCCCGCTATGGTCAGGGGGAGCAGTACTTC.

The rearrangement links TRBV28 to TRBJ2-3, with D uncertain. CDR3 length: 12 amino acids. Trimming cost V 6 bases and J 4 bases, with 8 bases left between them. CDR1 is MDHEN, CDR2 SYDVKM, per germline. This CDR3 is CASRSGADTQYF. The CDR3 DNA is TGTGCCAGCAGGTCGGGTGCAGATACGCAGTATTTT. Full variable domain (missing parts from reference TRBV28 and TRBJ2-3): DVKVTQSSRYLVKRTGEKVFLECVQDMDHENMFWYRQDPGLGLRLIYFSYDVKMKEKGDIPEGYSVSREKKERFSLILESASTNQTSMYLCASRSGADTQYFGPGTRLTVL.

As to this clone: Other DNA sequences from this sample encode an identical CDR3 as well. The chain employs TRBV5-1 and TRBJ2-1, with D perhaps matching TRBD2 (7 bases). Trimming took 0 bases from V and 7 from J, leaving 11 bases between them. The CDR3 spans 14 residues. Per germline, CDR1 SGHRS and CDR2 YFSETQ. CDR3 protein: CASSLAGGRNEQFF. The CDR3 nucleotides are TGCGCCAGCAGCTTGGCGGGGGGCCGGAATGAGCAGTTCTTC.

The CDR3 sequence is CASSGRVSGHTGELFF. CDR3 sequence (DNA): TGTGCCAGCAGCGGGCGAGTCTCTGGGCACACCGGGGAGCTGTTTTTT. The chain joins TRBV9 to TRBJ2-2; D unclear. The CDR3 extends over 16 amino acids. Looked up from germline, CDR1 is SGDLS and CDR2 is YYNGEE. V was trimmed by 3 bases and J by 3 bases, leaving 15 bases between them.

This clone was counted once. V is TRBV19 and J is TRBJ2-7; tentatively, D is TRBD1 (6 bases). Trimming left V 4 bases short and J 7 bases short, with 23 bases between. The CDR3 is made up of 16 amino acids. Germline assignment: CDR1 LNHDA and CDR2 SQIVND (reference sequence). The CDR3 sequence is CASSTNTVSGEGEQYF. Written as DNA, the CDR3 is TGTGCCAGTAGTACGAACACGGTTTCAGGGGAAGGGGAGCAGTACTTC.

This clone was detected once. The chain uses TRBV7-9 and TRBJ1-4; 9 bases match TRBD1. V dropped 5 bases and J dropped 5; count of bases not matched to a gene: 3. The CDR3 length is 14 residues. From germline, CDR1 is SEHNR and CDR2 FQNEAQ (reference sequence). CDR3 sequence reads: CASSLGTGNEKLFF. The CDR3 coding sequence is TGTGCCAGCAGCCTGGGGACAGGGAATGAAAAACTGTTTTTT.

The chain has TRBV19 and TRBJ1-5, with D unresolved. Trimming removed 2 bases at V and 7 bases at J, with 9 bases between. In germline, CDR1 is LNHDA, CDR2 SQIVND (reference sequence). The CDR3 extends over 13 amino acids. This CDR3 is CASSIISGQPQHF. The DNA for the CDR3 is TGTGCCAGTAGTATAATATCGGGACAGCCCCAGCATTTT.

The rearrangement links TRBV28 to TRBJ1-2; 9 bases are shared with TRBD1. The CDR3 has 13 residues. In germline, CDR1 is MDHEN, CDR2 SYDVKM. V lost 6 bases, J lost 2 bases, and 1 base stayed unmatched. The CDR3 region is CASRGTGNYGYTF. DNA for the CDR3: TGTGCCAGCAGAGGGACAGGGAACTATGGCTACACCTTC.

This clone was observed a single time. This chain uses TRBV7-2 with TRBJ2-5, with 7 bases aligning to TRBD2. V shed 2 bases, J shed 5 bases, and the junction held 8 bases outside the gene matches. The CDR3 is 15 residues long. Germline CDR1 SGHTA, CDR2 FQGNSA. CDR3 region: CASSLWSGAGETQYF. CDR3 DNA: TGTGCCAGCAGCTTATGGAGCGGGGCGGGGGAGACCCAGTACTTC. Full variable domain (remainder filled in from reference TRBV7-2 and TRBJ2-5): GAGVSQSPSNKVTEKGKDVELRCDPISGHTALYWYRQSLGQGLEFLIYFQGNSAPDKSGLPSDRFSAERTGGSVSTLTIQRTQQEDSAVYLCASSLWSGAGETQYFGPGTRLLVL.

The chain is built from TRBV6-5 and TRBJ1-1; perhaps TRBD1 as D (5 bases). Trimming left V 4 bases short and J 6 bases short, with 12 bases between. The CDR3 length is 13 residues. Germline values: CDR1 MNHEY, CDR2 SVGAGI. For the CDR3, the DNA is TGTGCCAGCAGTTCGGGGGACGGGGCTGAAGCTTTCTTT. Translated, it gives CASSSGDGAEAFF.

This chain connects TRBV11-2 to TRBJ2-5, with 7 bases identical to TRBD1. The DNA end lines up better with TRBJ2-7; the J call may be wrong. In germline, CDR1 is SGHAT, CDR2 FQNNGV. This CDR3 has 14 residues. The CDR3: CASILDRAGYEQYF. As DNA, the CDR3 is TGTGCCAGCATTCTTGACAGGGCGGGCTACGAGCAGTACTTC.

Written as DNA, the CDR3 is TGTGCCAGCAGTTTATACGGCAGGGGCAGCTACGAGCAGTACTTC. Its translation: CASSLYGRGSYEQYF. The chain has TRBV28 and TRBJ2-7; D might be TRBD1 (6 bases). The V and J ends lost 1 base and 3 bases respectively, with 13 bases between them. CDR3 size: 15 residues. Germline-derived CDR1 and CDR2 are MDHEN and SYDVKM.

This clone was recorded a few times. The genes are TRBV5-6 and TRBJ2-7, with 13 bases that match TRBD2. This CDR3 is 16 amino acids long. The V and J ends lost 4 bases and 2 bases, in that order; junction bases with no gene match: 6. Germline CDR1 SGHDT, CDR2 YYEEEE. CDR3 nucleotides: TGTGCCAGCAGCGAAACCACTAGCGGGAGGGCCTACGAGCAGTACTTC. Its translation: CASSETTSGRAYEQYF.

The rearrangement links TRBV21-1 to TRBJ2-7; the table names TRBD1, a call not compared with the DNA. TRBV21-1 is described as a pseudogene. The CDR3 has 12 residues. CDR3 sequence: CASSNRGHEQYF. In nucleotides, the CDR3 is TGTGCCAGCAGCAACAGGGGCCACGAGCAGTACTTC.

The chain employs TRBV6-5 and TRBJ2-7, with 9 nucleotides matching TRBD1. The V segment lost 6 bases and the J segment 5 bases; nucleotides outside the gene matches: 8. Germline V gene sequence: CDR1 MNHEY, CDR2 SVGAGI. The CDR3 sequence is 14 residues long. The CDR3 region is CASSPSGQGNEQYF. For the CDR3, the DNA is TGTGCCAGCAGCCCTTCGGGACAGGGAAACGAGCAGTACTTC.

This chain links TRBV15 with TRBJ2-5, with D tentatively TRBD2 (5 bases). Looked up from germline, CDR1 is LNHNV and CDR2 is YYDKDF (reference sequence). The CDR3 spans 16 residues. V was trimmed by 0 bases and J by 5 bases, leaving 16 bases between them. CDR3 in amino acids: CATSRDGVLAGETQYF. The CDR3 region has the DNA TGTGCCACCAGCAGAGATGGTGTCCTAGCCGGCGAGACCCAGTACTTC. Looking up the rest from reference TRBV15 and TRBJ2-5 gives the full variable domain: DAMVIQNPRYQVTQFGKPVTLSCSQTLNHNVMYWYQQKSSQAPKLLFHYYDKDFNNEADTPDNFQSRRPNTSFCFLDIRSPGLGDTAMYLCATSRDGVLAGETQYFGPGTRLLVL.

The chain carries TRBV7-9 and TRBJ2-7; unclear D gene. The CDR3 contains 12 residues. Trimming stripped 1 base from V and 4 bases from J, with 5 bases between. Germline V gene data show CDR1 as SEHNR and CDR2 as FQNEAQ (reference sequence). The CDR3 protein is CASSLGRYEQYF. CDR3 DNA: TGTGCCAGCAGCTTAGGTCGGTACGAGCAGTACTTC.

The rearrangement joins TRBV6-1 to TRBJ1-4; weak D call: TRBD1 (6 bases). The CDR3 contains 16 residues. Germline loops: CDR1 MNHNS, CDR2 SASEGT. V lost 3 bases, J lost 5 bases, and 16 bases lay in between. CDR3 loop: CASSDVLGTPNEKLFF. The CDR3 DNA reads as TGTGCCAGCAGTGACGTCTTAGGGACACCGAATGAAAAACTGTTTTTT.

V and J are TRBV9 and TRBJ2-3; 8 bases are a match to TRBD2. The CDR3 is made up of 13 amino acids. Germline V gene sequence: CDR1 SGDLS, CDR2 YYNGEE. After removal of 6 bases from V and 6 bases from J, the junction contained 6 bases not matched to a gene. CDR3 sequence: CASNPSGSDTQYF. The CDR3 nucleotides are TGTGCCAGCAACCCCAGCGGGAGTGATACGCAGTATTTT. Full variable domain (rest looked up from reference TRBV9 and TRBJ2-3): DSGVTQTPKHLITATGQRVTLRCSPRSGDLSVYWYQQSLDQGLQFLIQYYNGEERAKGNILERFSAQQFPDLHSELNLSSLELGDSALYFCASNPSGSDTQYFGPGTRLTVL.

This chain links TRBV14 with TRBJ2-1; D is undetermined. This CDR3 comprises 14 residues. Between the trimmed V and J ends, which lost 3 bases and 4 bases, there was a span of 10 bases. Germline V lookup: CDR1 SGHDN, CDR2 FVKESK. This CDR3 is CASSHRRRYNEQFF. CDR3 nucleotides: TGTGCCAGCAGCCATCGGAGAAGATACAATGAGCAGTTCTTC.

V is TRBV6-5 and J is TRBJ2-7; TRBD2 aligns across 10 bases. The CDR3 runs to 14 residues. The V and J ends lost 6 bases and 0 bases, in that order; junction bases with no gene match: 2. From germline, CDR1 is MNHEY and CDR2 SVGAGI. CDR3 protein: CASSPSGSSYEQYF. CDR3 nucleotides: TGTGCCAGCAGCCCTAGCGGGAGCTCCTACGAGCAGTACTTC.

The chain carries TRBV21-1 and TRBJ2-3; TRBD2 is the table's D call and was not checked against the DNA. TRBV21-1 is a documented pseudogene. This CDR3 spans 11 amino acids. In DNA form, the CDR3 reads TGTGCCAGCAAAGGCGGTGATACGCAGTATTTT. It translates to CASKGGDTQYF.